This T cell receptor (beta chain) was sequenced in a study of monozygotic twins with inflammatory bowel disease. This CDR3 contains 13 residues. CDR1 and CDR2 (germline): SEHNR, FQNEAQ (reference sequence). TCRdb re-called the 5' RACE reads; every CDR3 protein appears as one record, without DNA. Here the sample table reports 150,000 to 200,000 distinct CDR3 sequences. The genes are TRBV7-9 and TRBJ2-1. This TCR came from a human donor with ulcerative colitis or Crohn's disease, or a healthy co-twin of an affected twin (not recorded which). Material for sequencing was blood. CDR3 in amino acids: CASSSVGHNEQFF.